This TCR beta chain was captured by sequencing in a study of T cell repertoires in cytomegalovirus infection. Study at large: Well-studied HLA-B-restricted CMV epitopes were used in the study alongside recently identified HLA-C-restricted ones. It can be stated that public TCR beta signatures indicated CMV infection as well as a matching HLA type. Study results and caveats: In two of eight donors, the top clonotype was HLA-C-restricted CMV-specific.

TCRdb re-called the reads through MiXCR, storing one row per CDR3 protein. The data contain about 130,000 distinct CDR3 sequences, 32% of them seen just once; the ten biggest clones take up 58%. Per the germline V gene, CDR1 is SNHLY and CDR2 is FYNNEI. J was trimmed by 6 bases and V by 2 bases; bases with no gene match: 12. The CDR3 sequence is 17 residues long. This clonotype was observed a few times. Its antigen is currently unknown. The sample here was CD8+ T cells from cultured PBMCs, taken from culture after CMV antigen stimulation. This TCR derives from a human donor in good health (CMV status not recorded). Some clones in this sample may be carry-over from other donors' samples. The V gene is TRBV2, the J gene TRBJ2-1; TRBD1 matches at 8 bases. The CDR3 bases are TGTGCCAGCAGTGAAAGTTTGTACGGGACAGGATCCAATGAGCAGTTCTTC. It encodes CASSESLYGTGSNEQFF.